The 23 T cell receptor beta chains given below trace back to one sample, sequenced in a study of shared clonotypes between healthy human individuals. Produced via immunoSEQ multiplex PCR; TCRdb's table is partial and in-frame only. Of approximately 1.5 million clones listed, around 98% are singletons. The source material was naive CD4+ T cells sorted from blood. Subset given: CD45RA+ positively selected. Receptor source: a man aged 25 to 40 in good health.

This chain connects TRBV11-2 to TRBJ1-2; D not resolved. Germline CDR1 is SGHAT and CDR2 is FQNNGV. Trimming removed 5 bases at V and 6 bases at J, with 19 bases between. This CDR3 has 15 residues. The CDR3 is CASSNPSGPGDGYTF. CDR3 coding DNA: TGTGCCAGCAGCAACCCCTCCGGGCCTGGGGATGGCTACACCTTC.

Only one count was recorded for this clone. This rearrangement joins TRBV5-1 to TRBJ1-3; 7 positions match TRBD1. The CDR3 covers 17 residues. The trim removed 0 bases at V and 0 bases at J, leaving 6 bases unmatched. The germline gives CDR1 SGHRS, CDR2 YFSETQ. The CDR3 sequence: CASSLGGTENSGNTIYF. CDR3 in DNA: TGCGCCAGCAGCTTGGGCGGGACAGAGAACTCTGGAAACACCATATATTTT. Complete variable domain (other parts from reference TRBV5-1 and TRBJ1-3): KAGVTQTPRYLIKTRGQQVTLSCSPISGHRSVSWYQQTPGQGLQFLFEYFSETQRNKGNFPGRFSGRQFSNSRSEMNVSTLELGDSALYLCASSLGGTENSGNTIYFGEGSWLTVV.

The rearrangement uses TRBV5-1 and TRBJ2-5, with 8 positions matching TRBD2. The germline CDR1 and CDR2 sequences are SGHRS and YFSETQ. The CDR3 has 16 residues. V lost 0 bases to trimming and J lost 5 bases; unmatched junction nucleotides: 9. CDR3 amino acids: CASSLVSGSDTETQYF. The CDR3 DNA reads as TGCGCCAGCAGCTTGGTAAGCGGGAGTGACACGGAGACCCAGTACTTC.

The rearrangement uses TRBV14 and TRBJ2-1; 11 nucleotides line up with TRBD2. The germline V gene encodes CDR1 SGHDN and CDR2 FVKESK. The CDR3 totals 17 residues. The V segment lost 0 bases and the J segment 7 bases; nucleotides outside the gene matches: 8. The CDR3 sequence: CASSQDFGTSGRNEQFF. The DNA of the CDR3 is TGTGCCAGCAGCCAAGATTTCGGCACTAGCGGGAGAAATGAGCAGTTCTTC.

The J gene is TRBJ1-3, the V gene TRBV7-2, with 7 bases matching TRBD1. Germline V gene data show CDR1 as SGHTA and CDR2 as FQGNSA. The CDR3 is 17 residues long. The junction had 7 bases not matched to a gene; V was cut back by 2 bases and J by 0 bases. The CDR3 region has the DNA TGTGCCAGCAGCTTACGGGGACAGCCGTCCTCTGGAAACACCATATATTTT. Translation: CASSLRGQPSSGNTIYF.

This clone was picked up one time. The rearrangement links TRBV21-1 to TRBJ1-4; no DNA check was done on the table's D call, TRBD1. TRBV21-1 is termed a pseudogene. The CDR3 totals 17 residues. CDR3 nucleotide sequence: TGTGCCAGCAGCGCCCACGCGGGAGACAGGGGAGATGAAAAACTGTTTTTT. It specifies CASSAHAGDRGDEKLFF.

CDR3 sequence (DNA): TGTGCCAGCAGCCAGGGGCGGGCGTTCATTCAGTACTTC. It encodes CASSQGRAFIQYF. This sequence joins TRBV7-2 and TRBJ2-4, with a weak D call TRBD1 (6 bases). This CDR3 has 13 amino acids. Germline loops: CDR1 SGHTA, CDR2 FQGNSA. V lost 5 bases, J lost 9 bases, and 14 bases lay in between.

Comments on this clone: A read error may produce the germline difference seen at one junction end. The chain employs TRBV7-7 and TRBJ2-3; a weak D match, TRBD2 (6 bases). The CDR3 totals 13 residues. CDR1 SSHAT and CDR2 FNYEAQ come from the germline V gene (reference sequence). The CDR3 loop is CASSFPGADTQYF. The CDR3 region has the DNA TGTGCTAGCAGCTTCCCGGGGGCAGATACGCAGTATTTT.

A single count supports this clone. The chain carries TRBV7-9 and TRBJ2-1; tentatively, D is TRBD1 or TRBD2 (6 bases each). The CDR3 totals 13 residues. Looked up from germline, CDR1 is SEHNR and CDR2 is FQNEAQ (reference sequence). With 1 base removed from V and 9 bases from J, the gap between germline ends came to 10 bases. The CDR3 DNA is TGTGCCAGCAGCTTAGTTGAGGGGGGTGAGCAGTTCTTC. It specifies CASSLVEGGEQFF.

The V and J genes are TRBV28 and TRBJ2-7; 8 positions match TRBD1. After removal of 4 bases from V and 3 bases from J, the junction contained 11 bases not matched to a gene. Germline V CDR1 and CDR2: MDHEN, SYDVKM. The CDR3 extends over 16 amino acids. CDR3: CASSSKGTGRGYEQYF. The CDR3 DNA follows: TGTGCCAGCAGTTCTAAGGGGACAGGAAGGGGCTACGAGCAGTACTTC. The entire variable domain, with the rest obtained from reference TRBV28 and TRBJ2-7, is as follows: DVKVTQSSRYLVKRTGEKVFLECVQDMDHENMFWYRQDPGLGLRLIYFSYDVKMKEKGDIPEGYSVSREKKERFSLILESASTNQTSMYLCASSSKGTGRGYEQYFGPGTRLTVT.

This chain's CDR3 is CASSPNALTDTQYF. Here the CDR3 DNA reads TGCGCCAGCAGCCCAAATGCCCTGACAGATACGCAGTATTTT. The chain has TRBV5-1 and TRBJ2-3, with no clear D. Germline V gene lookup returns CDR1 SGHRS and CDR2 YFSETQ. V was shortened by 4 bases and J by 3 bases, with 12 bases between the two germline ends. The CDR3 consists of 14 residues.

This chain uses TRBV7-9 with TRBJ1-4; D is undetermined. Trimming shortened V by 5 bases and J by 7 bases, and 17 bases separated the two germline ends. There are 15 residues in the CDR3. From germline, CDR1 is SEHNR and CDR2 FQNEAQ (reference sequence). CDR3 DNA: TGTGCCAGCAGCCCGACGTCACCCCCGGGTGAAAAACTGTTTTTT. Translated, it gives CASSPTSPPGEKLFF.

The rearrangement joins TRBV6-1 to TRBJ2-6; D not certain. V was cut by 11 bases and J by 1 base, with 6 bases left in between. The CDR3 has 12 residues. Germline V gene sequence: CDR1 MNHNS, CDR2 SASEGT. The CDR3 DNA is TGTGCCGTGTTGTCTGGGGCCAACGTCCTGACTTTC. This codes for CAVLSGANVLTF.

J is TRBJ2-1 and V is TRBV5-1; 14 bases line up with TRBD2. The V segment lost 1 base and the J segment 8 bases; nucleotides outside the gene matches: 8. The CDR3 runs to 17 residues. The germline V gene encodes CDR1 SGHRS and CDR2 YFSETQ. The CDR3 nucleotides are TGCGCCAGCAGCTTGTACTCGGGACTAGCGGGAGTCTATGAGCAGTTCTTC. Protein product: CASSLYSGLAGVYEQFF.

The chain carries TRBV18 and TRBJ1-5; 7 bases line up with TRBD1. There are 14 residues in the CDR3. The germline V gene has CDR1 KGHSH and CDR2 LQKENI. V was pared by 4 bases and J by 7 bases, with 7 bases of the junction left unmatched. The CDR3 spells CASSLNRGGQPQHF. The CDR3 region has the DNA TGTGCCAGCTCACTCAACAGGGGAGGCCAGCCCCAGCATTTT.

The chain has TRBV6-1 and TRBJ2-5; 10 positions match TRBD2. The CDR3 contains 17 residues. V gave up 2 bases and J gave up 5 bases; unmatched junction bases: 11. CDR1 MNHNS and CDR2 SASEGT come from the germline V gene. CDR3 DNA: TGTGCCAGCAGTGAATCTCCAGCGGGAGGGCCGGGGGAGACCCAGTACTTC. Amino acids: CASSESPAGGPGETQYF.

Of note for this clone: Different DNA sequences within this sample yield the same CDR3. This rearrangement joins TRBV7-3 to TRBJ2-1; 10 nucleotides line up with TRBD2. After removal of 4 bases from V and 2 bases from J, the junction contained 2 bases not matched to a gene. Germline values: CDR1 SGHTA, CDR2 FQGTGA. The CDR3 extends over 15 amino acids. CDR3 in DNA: TGTGCCAGCAGCTCTGGACTAGCGGCCTACAATGAGCAGTTCTTC. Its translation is CASSSGLAAYNEQFF.

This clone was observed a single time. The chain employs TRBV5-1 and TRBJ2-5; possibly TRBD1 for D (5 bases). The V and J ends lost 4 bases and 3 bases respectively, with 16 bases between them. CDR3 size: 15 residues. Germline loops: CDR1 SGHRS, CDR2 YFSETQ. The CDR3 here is CASSLGWGREETQYF. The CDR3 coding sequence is TGCGCCAGCAGCCTTGGGTGGGGCCGAGAAGAGACCCAGTACTTC. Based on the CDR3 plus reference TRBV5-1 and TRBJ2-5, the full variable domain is KAGVTQTPRYLIKTRGQQVTLSCSPISGHRSVSWYQQTPGQGLQFLFEYFSETQRNKGNFPGRFSGRQFSNSRSEMNVSTLELGDSALYLCASSLGWGREETQYFGPGTRLLVL.

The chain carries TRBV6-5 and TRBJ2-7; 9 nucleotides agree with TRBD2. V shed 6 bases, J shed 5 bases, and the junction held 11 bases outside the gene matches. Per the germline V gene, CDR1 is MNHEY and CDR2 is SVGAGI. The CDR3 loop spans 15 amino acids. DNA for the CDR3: TGTGCCAGCAGAAAACCTAGCGGGACTGGCGACGAGCAGTACTTC. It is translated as CASRKPSGTGDEQYF.

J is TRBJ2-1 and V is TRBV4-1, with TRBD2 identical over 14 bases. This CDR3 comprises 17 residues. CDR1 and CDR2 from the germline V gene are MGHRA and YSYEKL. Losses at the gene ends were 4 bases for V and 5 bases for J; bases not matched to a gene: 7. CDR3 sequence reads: CASSPIRLAGGNNEQFF. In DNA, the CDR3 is TGCGCCAGCAGCCCAATAAGACTAGCGGGAGGGAACAATGAGCAGTTCTTC.

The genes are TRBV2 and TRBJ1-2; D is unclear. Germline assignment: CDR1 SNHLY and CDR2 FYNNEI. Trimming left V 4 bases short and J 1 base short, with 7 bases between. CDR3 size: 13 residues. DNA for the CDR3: TGTGCCAGCAGTGTAACGGTTAACTATGGCTACACCTTC. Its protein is CASSVTVNYGYTF.

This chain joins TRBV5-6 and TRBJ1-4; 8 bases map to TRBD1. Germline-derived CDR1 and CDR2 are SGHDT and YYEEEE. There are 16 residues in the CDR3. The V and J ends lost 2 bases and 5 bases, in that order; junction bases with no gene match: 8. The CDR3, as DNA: TGTGCCAGCAGCTTATTGTTGACAGGGGAAAATGAAAAACTGTTTTTT. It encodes CASSLLLTGENEKLFF.

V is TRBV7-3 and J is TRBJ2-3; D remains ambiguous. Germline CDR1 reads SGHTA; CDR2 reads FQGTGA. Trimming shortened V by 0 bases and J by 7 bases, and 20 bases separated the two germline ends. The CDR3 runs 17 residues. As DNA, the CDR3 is TGTGCCAGCAGCTTAACGTTGGGCGGATCGACCCCTAATACGCAGTATTTT. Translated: CASSLTLGGSTPNTQYF. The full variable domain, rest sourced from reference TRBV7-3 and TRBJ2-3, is GAGVSQTPSNKVTEKGKYVELRCDPISGHTALYWYRQSLGQGPEFLIYFQGTGAADDSGLPNDRFFAVRPEGSVSTLKIQRTERGDSAVYLCASSLTLGGSTPNTQYFGPGTRLTVL.